This T cell receptor beta chain was observed in a study of T-cell reconstitution after alpha-beta-depleted transplantation in children. Unique molecular identifiers tagged the TCRbeta library. Each CDR3 protein gets one entry after TCRdb re-called the PCR reads with MiXCR. This table holds roughly 610,000 distinct CDR3 sequences, about 10% found once. Germline V gene lookup returns CDR1 SGHKS and CDR2 YYEKEE (reference sequence). V was trimmed by 0 bases and J by 2 bases, leaving 6 bases between them. The CDR3 spans 13 residues. There are many counts of this clonotype. The sequences come from PBMCs from the stem cell graft donor, collected from the stem cell graft. The TCR comes from a human donor who donated a stem cell graft to a child with acute myeloid leukemia. The rearrangement joins TRBV5-5 to TRBJ2-7; no reliable D call. The CDR3 DNA reads TGTGCCAGCAGCTTGGTCGCCCCCTACGAGCAGTACTTC. This encodes CASSLVAPYEQYF.